This T cell receptor beta chain was recorded in a study of T cells in Graves' hyperthyroidism and ophthalmopathy. V shed 6 bases and J 5 bases; nucleotides not matched to a gene: 5. CDR1 and CDR2 from the germline V gene are GTSNPN and SVGIG (reference sequence). The CDR3 covers 15 residues. Stable hyperthyroidism: no ophthalmopathy progression over 18 months of follow-up. Researchers took RNA transcripts and amplified the TCR beta CDR3 regions from them. When the TCR CDR3 underwent first-round RT-PCR, the HTBI primer set was used. Via MiXCR, TCRdb re-called the multiplex PCR reads, giving one row per CDR3 protein. The sample has 700,000 or so distinct CDR3 sequences, around 17% seen once; the top ten hold roughly 8%. As to this clonotype: Its antigen is unknown.

Study-level results: Blood also carried most thyroid clonotypes expanded above 0.001.

The source material was blood. This chain uses TRBV30 with TRBJ2-2; 14 nucleotides match TRBD2. The sequence was collected from a man aged 18 to 29 with Graves' hyperthyroidism. CDR3 coding DNA: TGTGCCTGTAGGGGACTAGCGGGAGAAACCGGGGAGCTGTTTTTT. Translating it yields CACRGLAGETGELFF.